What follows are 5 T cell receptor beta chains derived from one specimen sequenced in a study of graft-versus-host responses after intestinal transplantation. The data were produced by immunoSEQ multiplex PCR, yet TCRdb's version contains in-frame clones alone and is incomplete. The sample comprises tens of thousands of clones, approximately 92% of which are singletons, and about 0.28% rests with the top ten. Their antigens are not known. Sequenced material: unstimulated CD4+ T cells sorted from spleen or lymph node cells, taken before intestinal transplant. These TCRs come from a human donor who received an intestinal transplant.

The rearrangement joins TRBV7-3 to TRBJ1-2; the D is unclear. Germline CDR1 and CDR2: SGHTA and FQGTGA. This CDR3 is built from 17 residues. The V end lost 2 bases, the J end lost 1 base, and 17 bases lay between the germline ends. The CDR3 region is CASSLPWAVRSNYGYTF. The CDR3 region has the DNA TGTGCCAGCAGCTTACCCTGGGCGGTCAGAAGTAACTATGGCTACACCTTC.

CDR3 sequence reads: CASSRGDRVNTEAFF. CDR3 nucleotides: TGTGCCAGCAGCCGGGGGGACAGGGTGAACACTGAAGCTTTCTTT. This rearrangement joins TRBV28 to TRBJ1-1; 9 nucleotides match TRBD1. This CDR3 has 15 amino acids. The V and J ends lost 6 bases and 0 bases, in that order; junction bases with no gene match: 5. CDR1 is MDHEN and CDR2 is SYDVKM in the germline V gene.

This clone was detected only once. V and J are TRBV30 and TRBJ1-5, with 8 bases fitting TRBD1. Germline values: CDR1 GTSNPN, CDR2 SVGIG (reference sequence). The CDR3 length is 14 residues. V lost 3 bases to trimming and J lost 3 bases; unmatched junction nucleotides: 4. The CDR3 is CAWRGQGNNQPQHF. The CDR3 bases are TGTGCCTGGAGAGGACAGGGCAACAATCAGCCCCAGCATTTT.

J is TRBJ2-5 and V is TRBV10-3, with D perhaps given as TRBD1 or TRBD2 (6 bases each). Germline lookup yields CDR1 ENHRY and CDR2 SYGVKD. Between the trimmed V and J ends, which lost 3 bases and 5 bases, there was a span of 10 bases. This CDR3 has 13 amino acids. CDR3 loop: CAISEGGRETQYF. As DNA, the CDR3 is TGTGCCATCAGTGAAGGGGGGCGGGAGACCCAGTACTTC.

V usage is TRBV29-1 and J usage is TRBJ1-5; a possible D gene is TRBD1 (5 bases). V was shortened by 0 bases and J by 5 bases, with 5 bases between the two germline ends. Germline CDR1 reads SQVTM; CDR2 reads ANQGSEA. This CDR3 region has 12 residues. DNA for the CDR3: TGCAGCGTTGAAGAGGGGGATCAGCCCCAGCATTTT. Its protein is CSVEEGDQPQHF.